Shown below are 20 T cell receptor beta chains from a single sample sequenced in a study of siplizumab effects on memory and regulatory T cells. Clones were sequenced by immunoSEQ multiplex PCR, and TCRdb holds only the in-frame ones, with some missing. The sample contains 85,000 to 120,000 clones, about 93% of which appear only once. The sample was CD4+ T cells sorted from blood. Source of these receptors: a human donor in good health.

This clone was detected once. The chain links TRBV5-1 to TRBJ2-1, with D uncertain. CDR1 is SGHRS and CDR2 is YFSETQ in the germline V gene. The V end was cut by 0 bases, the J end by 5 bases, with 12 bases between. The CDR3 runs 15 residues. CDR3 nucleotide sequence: TGCGCCAGCAGCTTGGGGGTTGGGCAGGACAATGAGCAGTTCTTC. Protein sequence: CASSLGVGQDNEQFF.

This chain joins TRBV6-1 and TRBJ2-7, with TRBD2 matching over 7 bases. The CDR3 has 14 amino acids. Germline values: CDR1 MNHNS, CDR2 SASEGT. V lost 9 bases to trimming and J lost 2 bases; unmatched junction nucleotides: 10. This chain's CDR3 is CASQRGRRTYEQYF. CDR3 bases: TGTGCCAGTCAGCGGGGCCGGCGAACCTACGAGCAGTACTTC.

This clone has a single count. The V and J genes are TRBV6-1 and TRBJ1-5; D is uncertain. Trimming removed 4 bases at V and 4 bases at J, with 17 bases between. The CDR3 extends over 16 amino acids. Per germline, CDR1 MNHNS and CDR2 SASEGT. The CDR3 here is CASSGYRAVDNQPQHF. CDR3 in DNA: TGTGCCAGCAGTGGGTATCGGGCAGTGGATAATCAGCCCCAGCATTTT.

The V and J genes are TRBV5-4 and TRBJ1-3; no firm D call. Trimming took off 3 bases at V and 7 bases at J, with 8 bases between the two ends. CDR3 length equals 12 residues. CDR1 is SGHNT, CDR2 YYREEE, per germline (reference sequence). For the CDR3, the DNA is TGTGCCAGCAGCTCCGCCACCAACACCATATATTTT. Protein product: CASSSATNTIYF.

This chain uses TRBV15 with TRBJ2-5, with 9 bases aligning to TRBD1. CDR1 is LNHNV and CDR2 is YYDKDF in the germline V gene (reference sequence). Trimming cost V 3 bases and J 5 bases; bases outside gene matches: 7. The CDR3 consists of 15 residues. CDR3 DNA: TGTGCCACCAGCAGGACCGGGACAGGGATGGAGACCCAGTACTTC. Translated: CATSRTGTGMETQYF.

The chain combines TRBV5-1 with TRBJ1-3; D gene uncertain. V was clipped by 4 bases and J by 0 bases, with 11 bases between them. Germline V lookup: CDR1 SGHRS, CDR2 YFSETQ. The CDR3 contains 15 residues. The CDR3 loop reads CASSPNTFSGNTIYF. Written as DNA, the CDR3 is TGCGCCAGCAGCCCTAACACGTTCTCTGGAAACACCATATATTTT.

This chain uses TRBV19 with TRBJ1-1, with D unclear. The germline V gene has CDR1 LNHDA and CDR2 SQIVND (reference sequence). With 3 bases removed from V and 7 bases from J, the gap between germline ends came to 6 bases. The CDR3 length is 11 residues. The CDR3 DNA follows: TGTGCCAGTAGTATCACGAATGAAGCTTTCTTT. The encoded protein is CASSITNEAFF. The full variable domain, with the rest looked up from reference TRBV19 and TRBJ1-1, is DGGITQSPKYLFRKEGQNVTLSCEQNLNHDAMYWYRQDPGQGLRLIYYSQIVNDFQKGDIAEGYSVSREKKESFPLTVTSAQKNPTAFYLCASSITNEAFFGQGTRLTVV.

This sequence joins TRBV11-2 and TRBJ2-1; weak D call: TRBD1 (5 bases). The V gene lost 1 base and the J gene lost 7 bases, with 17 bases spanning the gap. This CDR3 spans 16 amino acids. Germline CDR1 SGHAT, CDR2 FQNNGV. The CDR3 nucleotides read TGTGCCAGCAGCTTAGCCTCGGCCAGGGTGGGAAATGAGCAGTTCTTC. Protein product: CASSLASARVGNEQFF.

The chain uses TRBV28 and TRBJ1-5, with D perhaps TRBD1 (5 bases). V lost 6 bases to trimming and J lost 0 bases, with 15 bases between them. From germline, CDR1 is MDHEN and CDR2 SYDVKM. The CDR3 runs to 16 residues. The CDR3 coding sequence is TGTGCCAGCAGCCCTTGGGGGAGGGGTAGCAATCAGCCCCAGCATTTT. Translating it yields CASSPWGRGSNQPQHF.

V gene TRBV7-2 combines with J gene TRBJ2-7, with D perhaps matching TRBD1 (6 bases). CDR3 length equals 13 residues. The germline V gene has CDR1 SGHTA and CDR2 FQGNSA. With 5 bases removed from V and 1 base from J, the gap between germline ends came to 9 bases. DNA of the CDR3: TGTGCCAGCAGCCTCAGGGGTTCCTACGAGCAGTACTTC. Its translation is CASSLRGSYEQYF.

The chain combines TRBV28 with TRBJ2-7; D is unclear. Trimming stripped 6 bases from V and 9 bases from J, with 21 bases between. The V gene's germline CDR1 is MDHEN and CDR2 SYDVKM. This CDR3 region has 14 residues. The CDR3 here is CASRQPRPGIGQYF. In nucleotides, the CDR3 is TGTGCCAGCAGACAACCACGGCCGGGCATCGGGCAGTACTTC.

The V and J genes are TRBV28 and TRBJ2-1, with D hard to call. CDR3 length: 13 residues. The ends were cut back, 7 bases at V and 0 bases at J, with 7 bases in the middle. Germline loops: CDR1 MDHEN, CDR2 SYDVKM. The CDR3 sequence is CASNGGSYNEQFF. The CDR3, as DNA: TGTGCCAGCAACGGCGGCTCCTACAATGAGCAGTTCTTC.

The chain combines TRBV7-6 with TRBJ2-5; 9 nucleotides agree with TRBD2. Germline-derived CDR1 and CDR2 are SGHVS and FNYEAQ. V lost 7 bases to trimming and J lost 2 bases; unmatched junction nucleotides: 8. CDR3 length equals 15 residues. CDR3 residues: CASKDRGRGQETQYF. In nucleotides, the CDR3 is TGTGCCAGCAAAGACCGCGGGAGGGGACAAGAGACCCAGTACTTC.

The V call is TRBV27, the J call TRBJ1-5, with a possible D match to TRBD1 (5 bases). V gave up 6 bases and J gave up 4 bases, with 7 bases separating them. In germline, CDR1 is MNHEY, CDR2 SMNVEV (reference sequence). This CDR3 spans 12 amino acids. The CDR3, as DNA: TGTGCCAGCAGCCCAGGGAATCAGCCCCAGCATTTT. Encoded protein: CASSPGNQPQHF.

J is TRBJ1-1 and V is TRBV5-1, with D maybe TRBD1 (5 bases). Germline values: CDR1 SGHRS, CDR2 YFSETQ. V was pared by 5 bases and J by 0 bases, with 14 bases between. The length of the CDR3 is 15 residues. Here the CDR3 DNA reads TGCGCCAGCAGGAACGGAGGGGATTTGAACACTGAAGCTTTCTTT. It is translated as CASRNGGDLNTEAFF.

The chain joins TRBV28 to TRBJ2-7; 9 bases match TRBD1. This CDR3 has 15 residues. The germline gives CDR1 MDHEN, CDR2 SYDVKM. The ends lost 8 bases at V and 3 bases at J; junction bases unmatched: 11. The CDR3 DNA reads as TGTGCCAGCTACCCCGGGACAGGGATCTACTACGAGCAGTACTTC. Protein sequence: CASYPGTGIYYEQYF.

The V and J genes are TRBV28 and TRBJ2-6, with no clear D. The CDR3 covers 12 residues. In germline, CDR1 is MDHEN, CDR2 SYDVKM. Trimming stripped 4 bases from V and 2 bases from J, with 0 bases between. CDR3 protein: CASSSGANVLTF. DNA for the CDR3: TGTGCCAGCAGTTCTGGGGCCAACGTCCTGACTTTC.

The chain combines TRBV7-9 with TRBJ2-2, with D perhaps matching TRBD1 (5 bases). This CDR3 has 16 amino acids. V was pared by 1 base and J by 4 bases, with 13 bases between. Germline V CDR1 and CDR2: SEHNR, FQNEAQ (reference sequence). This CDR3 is CASSLGEGAGTGELFF. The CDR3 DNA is TGTGCCAGCAGCTTAGGAGAAGGGGCAGGCACCGGGGAGCTGTTTTTT. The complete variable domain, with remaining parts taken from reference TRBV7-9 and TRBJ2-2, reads DTGVSQNPRHKITKRGQNVTFRCDPISEHNRLYWYRQTLGQGPEFLTYFQNEAQLEKSRLLSDRFSAERPKGSFSTLEIQRTEQGDSAMYLCASSLGEGAGTGELFFGEGSRLTVL.

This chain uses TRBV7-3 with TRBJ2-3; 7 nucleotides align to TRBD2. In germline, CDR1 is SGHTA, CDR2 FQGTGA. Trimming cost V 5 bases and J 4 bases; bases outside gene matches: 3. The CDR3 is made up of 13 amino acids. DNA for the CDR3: TGTGCCAGCAGCCCTGGGAGGGCAGATACGCAGTATTTT. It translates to CASSPGRADTQYF.

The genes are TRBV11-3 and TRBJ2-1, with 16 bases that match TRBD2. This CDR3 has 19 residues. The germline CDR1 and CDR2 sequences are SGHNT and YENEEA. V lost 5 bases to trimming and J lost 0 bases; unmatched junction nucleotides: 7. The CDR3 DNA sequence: TGTGCCAGCAGCCCAGGGACTAGCGGGAGGGCCGTCTCCTACAATGAGCAGTTCTTC. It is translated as CASSPGTSGRAVSYNEQFF.